The clone carrying this T cell receptor (beta chain) has only one observation. Its antigen remains unidentified. Its ends do not fully match the called genes, so a read error is possible. The Oncomine TCR Beta short-read assay sequenced DNA from cultured CD4+ T cells. Each CDR3 protein is one row after TCRdb ran MiXCR on the PCR reads. The table records more than 8,500 distinct CDR3 sequences, roughly 60% of them present only once. The germline gives CDR1 DFQATT, CDR2 SNEGSKA (reference sequence). The CDR3 loop spans 11 amino acids. This sample was included in a study of vaccination and CD4 T cells after COVID-19. Background on the study: Blood was drawn a median around 72 days post second dose, range 14 to 241.

Treatment in this sample: approximately nine-day PBMC culture with coronavirus spike peptide pools or control peptides (ViraFEST assay). Gathering of the CD4+ T cells, from the unexposed donor, took place before the COVID-19 pandemic (2011-2018). Findings of the study overall: Median SARS-CoV-2-reactive clonotypes rose from roughly 22 to 38, not significantly.

The gene calls are TRBV20-1 and TRBJ1-1; D gene uncertain. The sample consisted of CD4+ T cells from blood, cultured in vitro. The origin of this receptor is a human donor in good health. CDR3 sequence (DNA): TGCAGGGCTACCTCGGTGACGGAAGCTTTCTTT. This codes for CRATSVTEAFF.